Described below is a single T cell receptor beta chain sequence and its context. What it binds is not known. The sample belongs to a study of T cells in localized non-small cell lung cancer. Study outcomes and limitations: The study found T cell clonality highest in uninvolved adjacent lung, above tumor. Patients showing higher blood T cell density tended to see longer overall survival. Sequencing covered just one tumor region, so heterogeneity cannot be ruled out.

The CDR3 runs 14 residues. Per the germline V gene, CDR1 is SGHDT and CDR2 is YYEEEE. J gave up 2 bases and V 7 bases, and 6 bases lay outside the gene matches. Assay: immunoSEQ multiplex PCR; the TCRdb copy retains only in-frame clones and omits some. The data show 45,000 to 70,000 clones, about nine tenths seen once. The receptor comes from a woman aged 35-70 years with stage I lung adenocarcinoma. The source was peripheral blood, collected before any cancer treatment. The chain recombines TRBV5-6 with TRBJ2-4, with 7 positions matching TRBD1. CDR3 residues: CASALQGPKNIQYF. In nucleotides, the CDR3 is TGTGCCAGCGCCCTACAGGGGCCCAAAAACATTCAGTACTTC.